The following is a TCR beta chain sequence with its context. These data originate in a study of T-cell reconstitution after alpha-beta-depleted transplantation in children. The authors prepared the TCRbeta library with unique molecular identifiers. TCRdb recomputed calls from the PCR reads with MiXCR, one row per CDR3 protein. The sample shows fewer than 550,000 distinct CDR3 sequences, 8% to 11% of them seen only once. This CDR3 contains 13 residues. From germline, CDR1 is SQVTM and CDR2 ANQGSEA. Deletions cut 5 bases from V and 5 bases from J, with 15 bases between. This chain uses TRBV29-1 with TRBJ2-5; D possibly corresponds to TRBD2 (5 bases). The source is a child aged 2 to 9 with inherited bone marrow failure, due to receive a stem cell transplant. The specimen comprised PBMCs, sampled before TCRalphabeta/CD19-depleted stem cell transplant. The CDR3 nucleotides read TGCAGCGTTTACACCCTACGGAGGGAGACCCAGTACTTC. It yields the protein CSVYTLRRETQYF.